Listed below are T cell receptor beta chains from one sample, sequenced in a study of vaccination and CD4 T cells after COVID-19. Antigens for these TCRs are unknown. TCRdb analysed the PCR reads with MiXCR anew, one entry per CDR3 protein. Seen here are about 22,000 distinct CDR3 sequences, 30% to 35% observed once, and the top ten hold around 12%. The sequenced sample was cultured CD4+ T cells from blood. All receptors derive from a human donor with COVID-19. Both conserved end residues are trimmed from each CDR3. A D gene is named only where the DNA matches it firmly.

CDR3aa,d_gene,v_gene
ASSGSLGYT,NA,TRBV6-1
ASSYLSRRENYGYT,NA,TRBV6-5
ASSLYSNQPQH,NA,TRBV12-3/TRBV12-4
ASSLGLQETQY,TRBD2,TRBV11-1
ASRVPGTGGQPQH,TRBD1,TRBV19
SAKQDPYREAF,NA,TRBV20-1
ASSPPGVAGVQETQY,TRBD2,TRBV23-1
ASSYLRAGGYEQY,TRBD1,TRBV6-5
ASSVAGRLDEQF,TRBD2,TRBV28
SAESSRTGAETQY,TRBD1,TRBV20-1
ASSAGTGKDYGYT,TRBD1,TRBV2
ASSQYPPGTSGGAAYEQY,TRBD2,TRBV6-2/TRBV6-3
ASSSVGGRRQETQY,NA,TRBV7-2
ASSVDSTGELF,NA,TRBV25-1
SASDRARGYEQY,TRBD1,TRBV20-1
ASSAGQGNTIY,TRBD1,TRBV19
ASSFRQGEKLF,NA,TRBV7-6
ASRGGGRSESTDTQY,NA,TRBV2
ASSPSWGTSGNTIY,NA,TRBV7-2
ATSDRDRRVAQH,NA,TRBV24-1
SARDTRQGAWGANVLT,TRBD1,TRBV20-1
ASSFRQGGVNEQF,NA,TRBV7-3
ASRTTGTGALQPQH,TRBD1,TRBV28
ASAENRQQPQH,NA,TRBV6-4
ASSLGGSGGEGQF,NA,TRBV7-9
ASAGGGRNNEQF,TRBD2,TRBV7-3
ASSGSRGTYGYT,NA,TRBV7-2
ASSRLPQVPSSTDTQY,NA,TRBV4-1
ASSSGWGYT,NA,TRBV7-9
ASSQNGNSGGADETQY,TRBD2,TRBV7-8
ASSLGVRAGNTIY,NA,TRBV7-9
ASSYPGAESYEQY,NA,TRBV6-5
ASGKGAIEAF,TRBD1,TRBV6-8
SSPGTGINEQF,TRBD1,TRBV29-1
SARRTGSGNTIY,NA,TRBV20-1
SAREAGQGVYEQY,TRBD1,TRBV20-1
ASMGSGTEAF,NA,TRBV11-2
ASQLGTSGNTIY,NA,TRBV7-9
ASTLKGTDQLSGNTIY,TRBD1,TRBV6-1
ASSRGGSIGNTEAF,NA,TRBV5-4
ASTKRGGDTGELF,TRBD1,TRBV11-1
SARDSGALQETQY,NA,TRBV20-1
ASSQVHSGNTIY,NA,TRBV6-1
ASSLGRGDPYEQY,TRBD2,TRBV7-2
ASTLGAVNTGELF,NA,TRBV7-2
ASSRGTGVGGGMNTEAF,TRBD1,TRBV4-2
ASSQDPQGEGNSPLH,TRBD1,TRBV14
ASTGVGNIQY,NA,TRBV2
ASKTMTTDYT,NA,TRBV6-1
ASSLGQKSMNTEAF,NA,TRBV5-1
ASRGPGGGNEQF,TRBD2,TRBV6-1
SARTGLRETQY,NA,TRBV20-1